The clone carrying this T cell receptor (beta chain) was detected a few times. The entry originates in a study of cytotoxic CD8 clonotypes in ibrutinib-treated CLL. Across the study: In all, about eleven patients were relapsed/refractory, some 14 were treatment-naive and around 17 were IGHV unmutated.

TCRdb's table, derived via immunoSEQ multiplex PCR, lists solely in-frame clones and lacks some. In the table there are 250,000 to 350,000 clones, more than 70% of which are singletons. CDR1 and CDR2 (germline): MGHRA, YSYEKL. V gave up 1 base and J gave up 4 bases, with 16 bases separating them. This CDR3 is built from 16 residues. The rearrangement uses TRBV4-1 and TRBJ1-2; D unresolved. The sequence was collected from a human donor with chronic lymphocytic leukemia. The sample consisted of PBMCs, taken at disease progression, from a patient treated with ibrutinib. The CDR3 DNA sequence: TGCGCCAGCAGCCAAGTTCCCAGCCAAACTTTCTATGGCTACACCTTC. This sequence encodes CASSQVPSQTFYGYTF.